This TCR beta chain was recorded in a study of OX40 agonist ivuxolimab in advanced cancers. Study context: Patients in the trial were receiving intravenous ivuxolimab every 2 weeks, at doses of 0.01 to 10 mg/kg. The mean age was approximately 56 years, ranging from 23 to 79, with about four fifths of participants male.

CDR1 and CDR2 from the germline V gene are SNHLY and FYNNEI. Deletions cut 5 bases from V and 6 bases from J, with 10 bases between. The CDR3 spans 12 residues. The assay was immunoSEQ multiplex PCR, and TCRdb's table has in-frame clones only and misses some. The table records tens of thousands of clones, under 85% of them present only once. Sample: CD4+ or CD8+ T cells sorted from blood, taken in a trial of the OX40 agonist ivuxolimab. The sequence came from an adult with an advanced solid tumor such as melanoma, head and neck, liver or kidney cancer. The chain has TRBV2 and TRBJ1-2, with D possibly being TRBD1 (6 bases). The DNA for the CDR3 is TGTGCCAGCAGTAACTACAGGGATGGCTACACCTTC. Amino acid sequence: CASSNYRDGYTF.